These 32 T cell receptor beta chains were sequenced from one sample in a study of a mutant IDH1 vaccine in newly diagnosed glioma. The method was immunoSEQ multiplex PCR; TCRdb's version includes in-frame clones alone and lacks a portion of them. The sample includes roughly 19,000 clones, 82% of them seen just once. No antigens are known for them. Sample time point: week 23, last vaccination. Doses comprised 300 ug of mutant IDH1 20-mer peptide each, plus topical imiquimod. This specimen consisted of PBMCs, obtained from a glioma patient whose treatment included an IDH1 peptide vaccine. These receptors were taken from a man aged 25-40 years with glioma.

This clone was counted a single time. The chain is built from TRBV19 and TRBJ1-2, with TRBD1 identical over 7 bases. The trim removed 9 bases at V and 4 bases at J, leaving 11 bases unmatched. Germline V CDR1 and CDR2: LNHDA, SQIVND (reference sequence). This CDR3 has 14 amino acids. CDR3 DNA: TGTGCCAGCCAGGGGGGAGCGCGACCCTATGGCTACACCTTC. It encodes CASQGGARPYGYTF.

The chain joins TRBV5-4 to TRBJ2-7; 8 bases line up with TRBD2. V was clipped by 0 bases and J by 6 bases; unmatched bases: 8. Germline V CDR1 and CDR2: SGHNT, YYREEE (reference sequence). The CDR3 loop spans 15 amino acids. CDR3 in amino acids: CASSLEVTGGGEQYF. The CDR3 bases are TGTGCCAGCAGCTTGGAAGTTACGGGGGGGGGCGAGCAGTACTTC. Full variable domain (remainder filled in from reference TRBV5-4 and TRBJ2-7): ETGVTQSPTHLIKTRGQQVTLRCSSQSGHNTVSWYQQALGQGPQFIFQYYREEENGRGNFPPRFSGLQFPNYSSELNVNALELDDSALYLCASSLEVTGGGEQYFGPGTRLTVT.

V usage is TRBV4-1 and J usage is TRBJ2-2; D is undetermined. This CDR3 contains 14 residues. V was cut by 0 bases and J by 7 bases, with 9 bases left in between. CDR1 and CDR2 from the germline V gene are MGHRA and YSYEKL. The CDR3 nucleotides read TGCGCCAGCAGCCAAGAACCTACGGACGGGGAGCTGTTTTTT. Translated: CASSQEPTDGELFF.

This clone has more than one count but fewer than ten. This chain connects TRBV2 to TRBJ2-2; 10 nucleotides agree with TRBD2. The CDR3 totals 16 residues. Germline V lookup: CDR1 SNHLY, CDR2 FYNNEI. V shed 6 bases, J shed 0 bases, and the junction held 4 bases outside the gene matches. The CDR3: CASSPTSGSNTGELFF. CDR3 nucleotides: TGTGCCAGCAGCCCGACTAGCGGGTCGAACACCGGGGAGCTGTTTTTT.

This clone was seen more than once but under ten times. V and J are TRBV27 and TRBJ1-1; D is undetermined. Per the germline V gene, CDR1 is MNHEY and CDR2 is SMNVEV (reference sequence). Trimming removed 6 bases at V and 2 bases at J, with 13 bases between. The length of the CDR3 is 14 residues. The CDR3 here is CASRMGSVNTEAFF. For the CDR3, the DNA is TGTGCCAGCAGGATGGGTTCAGTAAACACTGAAGCTTTCTTT.

The chain combines TRBV7-2 with TRBJ2-7; D call uncertain. The CDR3 sequence is 12 residues long. Germline CDR1 reads SGHTA; CDR2 reads FQGNSA. V shed 5 bases and J shed 4 bases, with 9 bases lying between them. The CDR3 DNA follows: TGTGCCAGCAGCCTGGTAGAGTACGAGCAGTACTTC. The encoded protein is CASSLVEYEQYF.

The genes are TRBV6-1 and TRBJ1-1; D perhaps matches TRBD1 (5 bases). Germline values: CDR1 MNHNS, CDR2 SASEGT. CDR3 length: 14 residues. Trimming cost V 3 bases and J 1 base, with 9 bases left between them. CDR3 DNA sequence: TGTGCCAGCAGTGAGGACAAGGGGAACACTGAAGCTTTCTTT. This encodes CASSEDKGNTEAFF.

J is TRBJ1-2 and V is TRBV5-1; TRBD1 matches 10 bases. This CDR3 is 14 amino acids long. Germline V lookup: CDR1 SGHRS, CDR2 YFSETQ. V shed 3 bases, J shed 4 bases, and the junction held 3 bases outside the gene matches. CDR3 region: CASSSGTGAYGYTF. In DNA form, the CDR3 reads TGCGCCAGCAGCTCCGGGACAGGGGCCTATGGCTACACCTTC. The full variable domain, with the rest looked up from reference TRBV5-1 and TRBJ1-2, is KAGVTQTPRYLIKTRGQQVTLSCSPISGHRSVSWYQQTPGQGLQFLFEYFSETQRNKGNFPGRFSGRQFSNSRSEMNVSTLELGDSALYLCASSSGTGAYGYTFGSGTRLTVV.

This rearrangement joins TRBV18 to TRBJ2-7, with TRBD1 matching over 7 bases. In germline, CDR1 is KGHSH, CDR2 LQKENI. The CDR3 is 16 residues long. The V segment lost 6 bases and the J segment 3 bases; nucleotides outside the gene matches: 14. Here the CDR3 DNA reads TGTGCCAGCTCGCTCACCGCCGAACAGGGGAACTACGAGCAGTACTTC. Its protein is CASSLTAEQGNYEQYF.

J is TRBJ1-2 and V is TRBV29-1; a possible D gene is TRBD1 (6 bases). Trimming shortened V by 8 bases and J by 4 bases, and 14 bases separated the two germline ends. The CDR3 consists of 12 residues. Germline V gene data show CDR1 as SQVTM and CDR2 as ANQGSEA. The CDR3 sequence is CSCGGGPYGYTF. The CDR3 bases are TGCAGCTGCGGGGGGGGCCCCTATGGCTACACCTTC.

This clone was seen only a few times. V gene TRBV2 combines with J gene TRBJ2-1; D is perhaps TRBD1 or TRBD2 (5 bases each). The V gene's germline CDR1 is SNHLY and CDR2 FYNNEI. CDR3 length: 15 residues. The V end was cut by 6 bases, the J end by 2 bases, with 14 bases between. The chain's CDR3 is CASSRGTVTYNEQFF. CDR3 in DNA: TGTGCCAGCAGCAGAGGGACGGTCACCTACAATGAGCAGTTCTTC. Filled out from reference TRBV2 and TRBJ2-1, the complete variable domain reads EPEVTQTPSHQVTQMGQEVILRCVPISNHLYFYWYRQILGQKVEFLVSFYNNEISEKSEIFDDQFSVERPDGSNFTLKIRSTKLEDSAMYFCASSRGTVTYNEQFFGPGTRLTVL.

The chain links TRBV4-1 to TRBJ2-2; tentatively, D is TRBD2 (6 bases). The CDR3 is 17 residues long. V was pared by 5 bases and J by 0 bases, with 16 bases between. Germline CDR1 MGHRA, CDR2 YSYEKL. In DNA form, the CDR3 reads TGCGCCAGCAGCGCCCGGGGTAGCGGAGCGAACACCGGGGAGCTGTTTTTT. Translation: CASSARGSGANTGELFF.

The chain combines TRBV7-6 with TRBJ1-4; D unresolved. This CDR3 is built from 16 residues. The V end lost 3 bases, the J end lost 0 bases, and 11 bases lay between the germline ends. Germline CDR1 and CDR2: SGHVS and FNYEAQ. For the CDR3, the DNA is TGTGCCAGCAGCTTGTCCGGGTACCCAACTAATGAAAAACTGTTTTTT. It encodes CASSLSGYPTNEKLFF. Full variable domain (missing parts from reference TRBV7-6 and TRBJ1-4): GAGVSQSPRYKVTKRGQDVALRCDPISGHVSLYWYRQALGQGPEFLTYFNYEAQQDKSGLPNDRFSAERPEGSISTLTIQRTEQRDSAMYRCASSLSGYPTNEKLFFGSGTQLSVL.

V is TRBV19 and J is TRBJ2-7, with TRBD2 matching over 9 bases. The V and J ends lost 5 bases and 5 bases, in that order; junction bases with no gene match: 7. The CDR3 totals 14 residues. The germline V gene has CDR1 LNHDA and CDR2 SQIVND (reference sequence). This CDR3 is CASSYGLATDEQYF. In DNA, the CDR3 is TGTGCCAGTAGTTATGGACTAGCGACCGACGAGCAGTACTTC.

V usage is TRBV6-5 and J usage is TRBJ2-7, with D possibly called TRBD1 or TRBD2 (5 bases each). Germline CDR1 and CDR2: MNHEY and SVGAGI. The V end lost 3 bases, the J end lost 3 bases, and 18 bases lay between the germline ends. This CDR3 has 16 residues. The CDR3 protein is CASSYSERLGVYEQYF. The CDR3 nucleotides read TGTGCCAGCAGTTATTCCGAACGGCTGGGGGTCTACGAGCAGTACTTC.

The chain recombines TRBV19 with TRBJ2-7; no clear D. Per the germline V gene, CDR1 is LNHDA and CDR2 is SQIVND (reference sequence). This CDR3 is built from 14 residues. Trimming removed 3 bases from V and 2 bases from J, with 11 bases in between. The CDR3 is CASSIVASTYEQYF. The CDR3 nucleotides read TGTGCCAGTAGTATCGTGGCCAGTACCTACGAGCAGTACTTC.

V and J are TRBV15 and TRBJ1-3; perhaps TRBD1 as D (5 bases). Trimming removed 0 bases at V and 0 bases at J, with 21 bases between. This CDR3 contains 20 residues. CDR1 is LNHNV, CDR2 YYDKDF, per germline (reference sequence). The CDR3 DNA is TGTGCCACCAGCAGAGATTTGCCCATTTGGAGGGACCTCTCTGGAAACACCATATATTTT. Translated, it gives CATSRDLPIWRDLSGNTIYF.

V gene TRBV19 combines with J gene TRBJ2-5, with D tentatively TRBD1 or TRBD2 (5 bases each). CDR1 and CDR2 from the germline V gene are LNHDA and SQIVND (reference sequence). The CDR3 has 13 amino acids. The V end was cut by 8 bases, the J end by 2 bases, with 12 bases between. Here the CDR3 reads CASGPGRQETQYF. CDR3 bases: TGTGCCAGTGGCCCGGGACGGCAAGAGACCCAGTACTTC.

This chain joins TRBV6-5 and TRBJ2-7; D remains ambiguous. Germline V CDR1 and CDR2: MNHEY, SVGAGI. The CDR3 runs to 14 residues. The V end was cut by 0 bases, the J end by 6 bases, with 12 bases between. The CDR3 region has the DNA TGTGCCAGCAGTTACTCGATCGGACGGGCCGAGCAGTACTTC. Translation gives CASSYSIGRAEQYF.

This sequence joins TRBV7-8 and TRBJ2-7, with D perhaps TRBD1 (6 bases). CDR1 SGHVS and CDR2 FQNEAQ come from the germline V gene. The V gene lost 5 bases and the J gene lost 0 bases, with 11 bases spanning the gap. The CDR3 loop spans 14 amino acids. CDR3 in DNA: TGTGCCAGCAGCAACCGGGACATCTCCTACGAGCAGTACTTC. Translating it yields CASSNRDISYEQYF.

The J gene is TRBJ2-4, the V gene TRBV5-6; maybe TRBD2 (6 bases). V was cut by 4 bases and J by 7 bases, with 15 bases left in between. The CDR3 covers 14 residues. The germline V gene has CDR1 SGHDT and CDR2 YYEEEE. The CDR3 sequence is CASSPRRSGNIQYF. CDR3 coding DNA: TGTGCCAGCAGCCCCCGACGGAGCGGGAACATTCAGTACTTC.

The chain employs TRBV9 and TRBJ2-5, with D possibly matching TRBD1 (5 bases). V lost 4 bases, J lost 1 base, and 17 bases lay in between. Looked up from germline, CDR1 is SGDLS and CDR2 is YYNGEE. CDR3 size: 16 residues. Here the CDR3 reads CASSPKGWGSQETQYF. CDR3 nucleotides: TGTGCCAGCAGCCCAAAGGGTTGGGGCTCCCAAGAGACCCAGTACTTC.

V gene TRBV7-9 combines with J gene TRBJ1-1, with D possibly being TRBD1 (6 bases). V was pared by 1 base and J by 5 bases, with 11 bases between. Germline values: CDR1 SEHNR, CDR2 FQNEAQ (reference sequence). This CDR3 comprises 14 residues. CDR3 nucleotides: TGTGCCAGCAGCTTAGAGGGGGTCGTTACTGAAGCTTTCTTT. Residues: CASSLEGVVTEAFF.

The chain uses TRBV19 and TRBJ2-5, with 8 positions matching TRBD2. The J call may be mistaken, given a closer DNA end match to TRBJ2-7. The germline CDR1 and CDR2 sequences are LNHDA and SQIVND (reference sequence). The CDR3 runs 14 residues. CDR3 in amino acids: CASSPGGAFYEQYF. In DNA, the CDR3 is TGTGCCAGTAGTCCGGGGGGGGCCTTCTACGAGCAGTACTTC.

The V and J genes are TRBV5-1 and TRBJ1-1; D is possibly TRBD1 (5 bases). Germline loops: CDR1 SGHRS, CDR2 YFSETQ. This CDR3 is built from 13 residues. The ends were cut back, 4 bases at V and 5 bases at J, with 12 bases in the middle. The DNA for the CDR3 is TGCGCCAGCAGCCAGGGCGGGAGGACTGAAGCTTTCTTT. Residues: CASSQGGRTEAFF.

J is TRBJ2-1 and V is TRBV27, with TRBD2 matching over 9 bases. The V gene end was trimmed by 10 bases and the J gene end by 10 bases; junction bases not matched to a gene: 20. Germline CDR1 and CDR2: MNHEY and SMNVEV (reference sequence). This CDR3 has 16 residues. CDR3 protein: CATKPRLAGYRREQFF. In DNA form, the CDR3 reads TGTGCCACTAAGCCGCGGCTAGCGGGGTACCGACGGGAGCAGTTCTTC.

The table lists this clone with a few counts. The V and J genes are TRBV2 and TRBJ1-1; D is perhaps TRBD1 (5 bases). V dropped 7 bases and J dropped 3 bases, with 21 bases sitting between them. The CDR3 is made up of 16 amino acids. Looked up from germline, CDR1 is SNHLY and CDR2 is FYNNEI. Written as DNA, the CDR3 is TGTGCCAGCACTGTTGAGCCATCTATGGGGGACACTGAAGCTTTCTTT. It yields the protein CASTVEPSMGDTEAFF. Together with reference TRBV2 and TRBJ1-1, the CDR3 gives the full variable domain: EPEVTQTPSHQVTQMGQEVILRCVPISNHLYFYWYRQILGQKVEFLVSFYNNEISEKSEIFDDQFSVERPDGSNFTLKIRSTKLEDSAMYFCASTVEPSMGDTEAFFGQGTRLTVV.

The V call is TRBV5-6, the J call TRBJ1-2, with 8 bases matching TRBD1. CDR3 length equals 14 residues. Trimming took 4 bases from V and 8 from J; bases not matched to a gene: 10. Germline-derived CDR1 and CDR2 are SGHDT and YYEEEE. CDR3 region: CASSAWTGSVGYTF. The DNA of the CDR3 is TGTGCCAGCAGCGCGTGGACAGGGTCGGTCGGCTACACCTTC.

The genes are TRBV29-1 and TRBJ1-3, with unresolved D. The CDR3 spans 14 residues. CDR1 and CDR2 from the germline V gene are SQVTM and ANQGSEA. The germline V and J ends were trimmed by 4 bases and 1 base, with 11 bases remaining between them. In DNA, the CDR3 is TGCAGCGTTGGGGAGGCCGGTTCTGGAAACACCATATATTTT. Its translation: CSVGEAGSGNTIYF. The complete variable domain, with remaining parts taken from reference TRBV29-1 and TRBJ1-3, reads SAVISQKPSRDICQRGTSLTIQCQVDSQVTMMFWYRQQPGQSLTLIATANQGSEATYESGFVIDKFPISRPNLTFSTLTVSNMSPEDSSIYLCSVGEAGSGNTIYFGEGSWLTVV.

This clone was picked up a small number of times. This chain joins TRBV10-1 and TRBJ1-1, with 10 nucleotides matching TRBD1. Germline loops: CDR1 WNHNN, CDR2 SYGVQD (reference sequence). J gave up 1 base and V 7 bases, and 6 bases lay outside the gene matches. The CDR3 spans 15 residues. CDR3 nucleotides: TGCGCCAGCAAGGGGACAGGGGAAGGGAACACTGAAGCTTTCTTT. Translation gives CASKGTGEGNTEAFF.

The chain recombines TRBV7-2 with TRBJ2-3; 10 bases fit TRBD2. From germline, CDR1 is SGHTA and CDR2 FQGNSA. The CDR3 spans 17 residues. J lost 4 bases, V lost 5 bases, and 12 bases had no gene match. CDR3 in amino acids: CASSAFASGSKPDTQYF. The CDR3 nucleotides read TGTGCCAGCAGCGCCTTCGCTAGCGGGAGTAAGCCAGATACGCAGTATTTT. The whole variable domain, filled in from reference TRBV7-2 and TRBJ2-3, reads GAGVSQSPSNKVTEKGKDVELRCDPISGHTALYWYRQSLGQGLEFLIYFQGNSAPDKSGLPSDRFSAERTGGSVSTLTIQRTQQEDSAVYLCASSAFASGSKPDTQYFGPGTRLTVL.

The V call is TRBV2, the J call TRBJ1-2; 7 bases line up with TRBD1. CDR1 SNHLY and CDR2 FYNNEI come from the germline V gene. Trimming removed 6 bases from V and 4 bases from J; junction bases left unmatched: 5. The length of the CDR3 is 13 residues. Here the CDR3 DNA reads TGTGCCAGCAGGGGACAGCCGCTCTATGGCTACACCTTC. The encoded protein is CASRGQPLYGYTF.